A selection of T cell receptor beta chains follows, all from one sample in a study of identical twins. A single record per CDR3 protein comes from TCRdb applying MiXCR to the 5' RACE reads. The sample consists of approximately 500,000 distinct CDR3 sequences, 20% to 25% of them appearing once. These sequences were also reported in another study, on T cells expressing NK-cell markers.

What was sequenced was CD4+ T cells sorted from blood. Receptor source: a woman aged 18-29 years in good health. CDR3s include the opening cysteine and the closing phenylalanine or tryptophan. A D gene is named only where the DNA matches it firmly. Where a row states a size, it is once, few, many or the class of an expanded clone; other rows omit it.

cdr3_aa: CASSLSGTGNTGELFF
cdr3_nt: TGCGCCAGCAGCTTGTCAGGGACAGGGAACACCGGGGAGCTGTTTTTT
clone_size: .
v_call: TRBV5-1
j_call: TRBJ2-2
d_call: TRBD1

cdr3_aa: CSAKSGPLNTGELFF
cdr3_nt: TGCAGTGCAAAATCCGGACCATTGAACACCGGGGAGCTGTTTTTT
clone_size: .
v_call: TRBV20-1
j_call: TRBJ2-2
d_call: .

cdr3_aa: CASSPVGLQGGDTQYF
cdr3_nt: TGCGCCAGCAGCCCGGTGGGGCTTCAGGGAGGAGATACGCAGTATTTT
clone_size: few
v_call: TRBV5-1
j_call: TRBJ2-3
d_call: .

cdr3_aa: CASSAGTSGSNEQFF
cdr3_nt: TGTGCCAGCAGTGCCGGGACTAGCGGGAGCAATGAGCAGTTCTTC
clone_size: many
v_call: TRBV12-3/TRBV12-4
j_call: TRBJ2-1
d_call: TRBD2

cdr3_aa: CASSALTGGGGTQYF
cdr3_nt: TGTGCCAGCAGCGCCCTTACAGGGGGCGGTGGGACCCAGTACTTC
clone_size: few
v_call: TRBV9
j_call: TRBJ2-5
d_call: TRBD1

cdr3_aa: CASSRGHEQFF
cdr3_nt: TGTGCCAGCAGCCGGGGGCATGAGCAGTTCTTC
clone_size: .
v_call: TRBV14
j_call: TRBJ2-1
d_call: .

cdr3_aa: CASRTLKSSYNEQFF
cdr3_nt: TGTGCCAGCAGGACTCTAAAGAGCTCCTACAATGAGCAGTTCTTC
clone_size: .
v_call: TRBV11-2
j_call: TRBJ2-1
d_call: .

cdr3_aa: CASSPRSGSSYEQYF
cdr3_nt: TGTGCCAGCAGCCCAAGGAGCGGGAGTTCCTACGAGCAGTACTTC
clone_size: few
v_call: TRBV6-1
j_call: TRBJ2-7
d_call: TRBD2

cdr3_aa: CASSQTDRGSLHF
cdr3_nt: TGTGCCAGCAGCCAGACCGACAGGGGATCCCTCCACTTT
clone_size: many
v_call: TRBV7-2
j_call: TRBJ1-6
d_call: TRBD1

cdr3_aa: CAISDRGEEQYF
cdr3_nt: TGTGCCATCAGTGACAGGGGAGAGGAGCAGTACTTC
clone_size: .
v_call: TRBV10-3
j_call: TRBJ2-7
d_call: .

cdr3_aa: CASRLGQPNTEAFF
cdr3_nt: TGTGCCAGCAGGTTGGGACAGCCTAACACTGAAGCTTTCTTT
clone_size: many
v_call: TRBV12-3/TRBV12-4
j_call: TRBJ1-1
d_call: TRBD1

cdr3_aa: CASSSLPGGGETEAFF
cdr3_nt: TGTGCCAGCAGCTCCCTCCCGGGGGGGGGCGAAACTGAAGCTTTCTTT
clone_size: few
v_call: TRBV11-2
j_call: TRBJ1-1
d_call: .

cdr3_aa: CASSFSPWREAFF
cdr3_nt: TGCGCCAGCAGTTTCTCCCCGTGGCGGGAAGCTTTCTTT
clone_size: few
v_call: TRBV5-1
j_call: TRBJ1-1
d_call: .

cdr3_aa: CASSYSWTSGQETQYF
cdr3_nt: TGTGCCAGCAGTTACTCGTGGACTAGCGGCCAAGAGACCCAGTACTTC
clone_size: .
v_call: TRBV6-5
j_call: TRBJ2-5
d_call: TRBD2

cdr3_aa: CASTRQGPNTEAFF
cdr3_nt: TGTGCCAGCACCAGACAGGGACCCAACACTGAAGCTTTCTTT
clone_size: .
v_call: TRBV6-1
j_call: TRBJ1-1
d_call: TRBD1

cdr3_aa: CASSLKANYGYTF
cdr3_nt: TGTGCCAGCAGTTTGAAGGCTAACTATGGCTACACCTTC
clone_size: many
v_call: TRBV12-3/TRBV12-4
j_call: TRBJ1-2
d_call: .

cdr3_aa: CASSLGLAGHYEQYF
cdr3_nt: TGCGCCAGCAGCTTGGGACTAGCGGGGCACTACGAGCAGTACTTC
clone_size: .
v_call: TRBV5-1
j_call: TRBJ2-7
d_call: TRBD2

cdr3_aa: CASKAGMLTDTQYF
cdr3_nt: TGTGCCAGCAAAGCGGGGATGCTCACAGATACGCAGTATTTT
clone_size: few
v_call: TRBV21-1
j_call: TRBJ2-3
d_call: .

cdr3_aa: CASSGTGFYTF
cdr3_nt: TGTGCCAGCAGCGGAACGGGGTTCTACACCTTC
clone_size: .
v_call: TRBV4-2
j_call: TRBJ1-2
d_call: .

cdr3_aa: CASSPGLAATYEQYF
cdr3_nt: TGTGCCAGCAGCCCGGGACTAGCGGCTACCTACGAGCAGTACTTC
clone_size: few
v_call: TRBV28
j_call: TRBJ2-7
d_call: TRBD2

cdr3_aa: CASRPPGQGFEQYF
cdr3_nt: TGTGCCAGCAGACCCCCGGGACAGGGTTTCGAGCAGTACTTC
clone_size: few
v_call: TRBV6-1
j_call: TRBJ2-7
d_call: TRBD1